This section outlines one TCR beta chain sequence together with its context. Its cognate antigen is unknown. This specimen belongs to a study of blood T cells in healthy people across ages. General observations from the study: Without sorted subsets, naive and antigen-experienced compartments could not be conclusively compared.

A sample-barcoded 5' primer and a J-beta primer mix were used in a second PCR of roughly 7 to 11 cycles. A template-switch adaptor with 12 random nucleotides tagged each cDNA molecule. TCRdb reprocessed the 5' RACE reads with MiXCR, giving one entry per CDR3 protein. The sample yields fewer than 700,000 distinct CDR3 sequences, 40% to 55% seen once. In germline, CDR1 is MDHEN, CDR2 SYDVKM. The CDR3 runs 14 residues. Healthy Caucasian individuals from Russia aged about 6 to 90 served as donors. Researchers isolated at least 6 million PBMCs per sample. The chain carries TRBV28 and TRBJ2-4; 7 positions agree with TRBD2. Judging by the DNA end, TRBJ2-5 fits better; the J call may be wrong. The source of this sequence is an elderly man in good health. The sample taken for sequencing was blood. CDR3 DNA: TGTGCCAGCAGTTTCGGGGGGATAGTAGAGACCCAGTACTTC. The encoded protein is CASSFGGIVETQYF.